The 29 T cell receptor beta chains below all came from one sample that was sequenced in a study of cytomegalovirus exposure and HLA in healthy donors. Profiling relied on immunoSEQ multiplex PCR, and the TCRdb table lists in-frame clones only, not all of them. The sample holds roughly 43,000 clones, 80% to 95% seen once. What was sequenced was PBMCs. All receptors derive from a woman aged 18 to 35 in good health and CMV-seronegative.

This chain links TRBV7-9 with TRBJ1-1; no clear D. Germline V gene data show CDR1 as SEHNR and CDR2 as FQNEAQ (reference sequence). The V gene lost 5 bases and the J gene lost 5 bases, with 9 bases spanning the gap. CDR3 length equals 12 residues. CDR3 amino acids: CASSIGRTEAFF. The CDR3 nucleotides read TGTGCCAGCAGCATTGGTAGAACTGAAGCTTTCTTT.

This chain uses TRBV28 with TRBJ2-1, with 12 positions matching TRBD2. The CDR3 spans 17 residues. Looked up from germline, CDR1 is MDHEN and CDR2 is SYDVKM. J was trimmed by 1 base and V by 4 bases; bases with no gene match: 5. This CDR3 is CASSSSGRAVSYNEQFF. Written as DNA, the CDR3 is TGTGCCAGCAGTTCTAGCGGGAGGGCCGTATCCTACAATGAGCAGTTCTTC. Supplemented by reference TRBV28 and TRBJ2-1, the full variable domain reads DVKVTQSSRYLVKRTGEKVFLECVQDMDHENMFWYRQDPGLGLRLIYFSYDVKMKEKGDIPEGYSVSREKKERFSLILESASTNQTSMYLCASSSSGRAVSYNEQFFGPGTRLTVL.

This clone was counted a single time. The chain employs TRBV2 and TRBJ2-7, with 7 bases matching TRBD1. This CDR3 contains 15 residues. J was trimmed by 5 bases and V by 3 bases; bases with no gene match: 10. CDR1 is SNHLY, CDR2 FYNNEI, per germline. CDR3 DNA: TGTGCCAGCAGTGATCCCAGACAGGGAAGTAACGAGCAGTACTTC. Translated, it gives CASSDPRQGSNEQYF.

This rearrangement joins TRBV5-1 to TRBJ1-2; the match to TRBD1 covers 9 bases. Germline V gene lookup returns CDR1 SGHRS and CDR2 YFSETQ. The junction had 13 bases not matched to a gene; V was cut back by 7 bases and J by 6 bases. CDR3 length equals 15 residues. CDR3 nucleotides: TGCGCCAGCGGGTTACAGGGGGCGGAAGGGGATGGCTACACCTTC. This gives the protein CASGLQGAEGDGYTF. The whole variable domain, filled in from reference TRBV5-1 and TRBJ1-2, reads KAGVTQTPRYLIKTRGQQVTLSCSPISGHRSVSWYQQTPGQGLQFLFEYFSETQRNKGNFPGRFSGRQFSNSRSEMNVSTLELGDSALYLCASGLQGAEGDGYTFGSGTRLTVV.

The V gene is TRBV2, the J gene TRBJ2-2, with 9 bases lining up with TRBD1. The germline CDR1 and CDR2 sequences are SNHLY and FYNNEI. Unmatched junction bases numbered 6, after V lost 4 bases and J lost 6 bases. The CDR3 spans 15 residues. DNA of the CDR3: TGTGCCAGCAGTGGAGGACAGGGGCGGGCCGGGGAGCTGTTTTTT. It codes for CASSGGQGRAGELFF. The full variable domain, with the rest looked up from reference TRBV2 and TRBJ2-2, is EPEVTQTPSHQVTQMGQEVILRCVPISNHLYFYWYRQILGQKVEFLVSFYNNEISEKSEIFDDQFSVERPDGSNFTLKIRSTKLEDSAMYFCASSGGQGRAGELFFGEGSRLTVL.

V is TRBV5-6 and J is TRBJ1-1, with 7 bases matching TRBD1. Unmatched junction bases numbered 6, after V lost 7 bases and J lost 3 bases. This CDR3 has 13 amino acids. CDR1 SGHDT and CDR2 YYEEEE come from the germline V gene. CDR3 loop: CASERTGDTEAFF. The CDR3 DNA is TGTGCCAGCGAGAGGACAGGTGACACTGAAGCTTTCTTT.

This clone came up a few times. The rearrangement links TRBV28 to TRBJ1-2; 11 nucleotides match TRBD1. J lost 1 base, V lost 6 bases, and 4 bases had no gene match. From germline, CDR1 is MDHEN and CDR2 SYDVKM. CDR3 length: 15 amino acids. The CDR3 reads CASRIGTGGNYGYTF. CDR3 in DNA: TGTGCCAGCAGGATAGGGACAGGGGGTAACTATGGCTACACCTTC.

V gene TRBV7-3 combines with J gene TRBJ2-1, with 7 bases aligning to TRBD2. The CDR3 has 16 amino acids. Germline V gene lookup returns CDR1 SGHTA and CDR2 FQGTGA. The V gene end was trimmed by 2 bases and the J gene end by 3 bases; junction bases not matched to a gene: 7. The CDR3 sequence is CASSLGGGANYNEQFF. Here the CDR3 DNA reads TGTGCCAGCAGCTTAGGGGGGGGAGCCAACTACAATGAGCAGTTCTTC.

The rearrangement joins TRBV5-1 to TRBJ1-2; TRBD1 might be the D (6 bases). CDR1 and CDR2 from the germline V gene are SGHRS and YFSETQ. V dropped 1 base and J dropped 8 bases, with 36 bases sitting between them. The CDR3 has 21 amino acids. The CDR3 DNA follows: TGCGCCAGCAGCTTGAGGGGGTTCCTGCAGACAGGCGACACCGCGGGAGGGGGCTACACCTTC. Translating gives CASSLRGFLQTGDTAGGGYTF.

The CDR3 DNA reads TGTGCCAGCAGTCCGACAGAGAGGGGCTACACCTTC. This gives the protein CASSPTERGYTF. The chain is built from TRBV6-1 and TRBJ1-2; D is perhaps TRBD1 (5 bases). V was clipped by 5 bases and J by 8 bases, with 12 bases between them. The CDR3 totals 12 residues. Per the germline V gene, CDR1 is MNHNS and CDR2 is SASEGT.

The chain has TRBV5-5 and TRBJ2-3; D may be TRBD1 (5 bases). The length of the CDR3 is 14 residues. The germline CDR1 and CDR2 sequences are SGHKS and YYEKEE (reference sequence). With 0 bases removed from V and 1 base from J, the gap between germline ends came to 6 bases. The CDR3 here is CASSLEQGTDTQYF. The CDR3 DNA reads as TGTGCCAGCAGCTTGGAACAGGGCACAGATACGCAGTATTTT.

J is TRBJ1-5 and V is TRBV6-6; TRBD1 aligns across 8 bases. The CDR3 contains 16 residues. Germline loops: CDR1 MNHNY, CDR2 SVGAGI (reference sequence). V lost 6 bases, J lost 9 bases, and 16 bases stayed unmatched. The CDR3 spells CASSRTPGQAGGPQHF. In DNA, the CDR3 is TGTGCCAGCAGCCGTACCCCGGGACAGGCCGGAGGGCCCCAGCATTTT.

The gene calls are TRBV6-1 and TRBJ2-5; TRBD2 matches at 9 bases. V lost 3 bases to trimming and J lost 2 bases; unmatched junction nucleotides: 4. Germline V gene data show CDR1 as MNHNS and CDR2 as SASEGT. The CDR3 length is 15 residues. The CDR3 DNA follows: TGTGCCAGCAGTGATATAGCGGGGGCTCAAGAGACCCAGTACTTC. Amino acid sequence: CASSDIAGAQETQYF.

The chain uses TRBV19 and TRBJ2-2, with 13 bases lining up with TRBD2. Germline CDR1 reads LNHDA; CDR2 reads SQIVND (reference sequence). The CDR3 runs 16 residues. With V trimmed by 5 bases and J by 7 bases, 7 bases remained unmatched. CDR3 in amino acids: CASSGGLAGLDGELFF. The CDR3 DNA sequence: TGTGCCAGTAGTGGGGGACTAGCGGGACTTGACGGGGAGCTGTTTTTT.

V is TRBV28 and J is TRBJ2-1, with 11 bases fitting TRBD2. The J segment lost 7 bases and the V segment lost 5 bases, leaving 10 bases of the junction unmatched. The CDR3 consists of 16 residues. Germline V CDR1 and CDR2: MDHEN, SYDVKM. In nucleotides, the CDR3 is TGTGCCAGCAGTGCCTATAGCGGGAGGGCCTCGAATGAGCAGTTCTTC. It yields the protein CASSAYSGRASNEQFF.

The rearrangement uses TRBV9 and TRBJ2-1; 7 bases map to TRBD2. CDR1 and CDR2 (germline): SGDLS, YYNGEE. V trimming: 4 bases; J trimming: 11 bases; junction bases outside the gene matches: 18. The CDR3 has 16 amino acids. CDR3 amino acids: CASSPRTRANNEQQFF. As DNA, the CDR3 is TGTGCCAGCAGCCCCCGGACTAGAGCAAATAATGAGCAGCAGTTCTTC.

The CDR3 bases are TGTGCCAGCTCACAGAAGGGTAGTCAAAGAAGTCCGGGACAGGGGTACAATGAGCAGTTCTTC. Residues: CASSQKGSQRSPGQGYNEQFF. The chain employs TRBV18 and TRBJ2-1; 10 bases line up with TRBD1. The CDR3 loop spans 21 amino acids. Germline-derived CDR1 and CDR2 are KGHSH and LQKENI. V trimming: 4 bases; J trimming: 4 bases; junction bases outside the gene matches: 22.

The CDR3 sequence: CATSTGLNEKLFF. CDR3 nucleotides: TGTGCCACCAGCACGGGACTCAATGAAAAACTGTTTTTT. The chain couples TRBV15 to TRBJ1-4, with D maybe TRBD1 (5 bases). Germline V CDR1 and CDR2: LNHNV, YYDKDF (reference sequence). The CDR3 length is 13 residues. Trimming removed 4 bases at V and 5 bases at J, with 8 bases between.

The chain recombines TRBV4-2 with TRBJ2-3; possibly TRBD2 for D (7 bases). The CDR3 has 16 amino acids. The V and J ends lost 1 base and 4 bases respectively, with 15 bases between them. The germline CDR1 and CDR2 sequences are LGHNA and YNFKEQ. The CDR3 protein is CASSQAGVGGPDTQYF. DNA for the CDR3: TGTGCCAGCAGCCAAGCTGGGGTGGGGGGGCCAGATACGCAGTATTTT.

V gene TRBV28 combines with J gene TRBJ2-1, with D perhaps matching TRBD1 (5 bases). V lost 2 bases and J 1 base, leaving 9 bases between the germline ends. The CDR3 loop spans 15 amino acids. Germline assignment: CDR1 MDHEN and CDR2 SYDVKM. The CDR3 spells CASSLRTSSYNEQFF. The CDR3 bases are TGTGCCAGCAGTTTAAGGACAAGTTCCTACAATGAGCAGTTCTTC. The entire variable domain, with the rest obtained from reference TRBV28 and TRBJ2-1, is as follows: DVKVTQSSRYLVKRTGEKVFLECVQDMDHENMFWYRQDPGLGLRLIYFSYDVKMKEKGDIPEGYSVSREKKERFSLILESASTNQTSMYLCASSLRTSSYNEQFFGPGTRLTVL.

The gene calls are TRBV6-1 and TRBJ2-7, with a weak D call TRBD1 (7 bases). The CDR3 covers 14 residues. V lost 3 bases and J lost 3, with 12 bases in between. Germline loops: CDR1 MNHNS, CDR2 SASEGT. The CDR3 bases are TGTGCCAGCAGTGAGCAGGGGGGTTACTACGAGCAGTACTTC. Translating gives CASSEQGGYYEQYF.

This chain links TRBV7-2 with TRBJ2-1, with D perhaps TRBD2 (6 bases). This CDR3 has 13 residues. Deletions cut 4 bases from V and 13 bases from J, with 17 bases between. CDR1 and CDR2 (germline): SGHTA, FQGNSA. The CDR3 sequence is CASSWKSRGLQFF. The CDR3 DNA follows: TGTGCCAGCAGCTGGAAGAGCCGGGGACTCCAGTTCTTC. Supplemented by reference TRBV7-2 and TRBJ2-1, the full variable domain reads GAGVSQSPSNKVTEKGKDVELRCDPISGHTALYWYRQSLGQGLEFLIYFQGNSAPDKSGLPSDRFSAERTGGSVSTLTIQRTQQEDSAVYLCASSWKSRGLQFFGPGTRLTVL.

J is TRBJ2-7 and V is TRBV28; TRBD2 aligns across 11 bases. The CDR3 is made up of 15 amino acids. Germline V CDR1 and CDR2: MDHEN, SYDVKM. Trimming at V came to 2 bases and at J to 5 bases, leaving 5 bases not matched to a gene. The CDR3 DNA reads as TGTGCCAGCAGTTTAGGTACTAGCGGGAGAAACGAGCAGTACTTC. As protein: CASSLGTSGRNEQYF.

The V call is TRBV5-5, the J call TRBJ2-1, with 7 bases that match TRBD2. The CDR3 totals 15 residues. The germline V gene encodes CDR1 SGHKS and CDR2 YYEKEE (reference sequence). After removal of 2 bases from V and 3 bases from J, the junction contained 5 bases not matched to a gene. Here the CDR3 reads CASSLKTSLYNEQFF. Here the CDR3 DNA reads TGTGCCAGCAGCTTAAAGACTAGCCTCTACAATGAGCAGTTCTTC.

The chain joins TRBV9 to TRBJ2-1; D is uncertain. With 2 bases removed from V and 3 bases from J, the gap between germline ends came to 6 bases. In germline, CDR1 is SGDLS, CDR2 YYNGEE. CDR3 size: 13 residues. The DNA of the CDR3 is TGTGCCAGCAGCGTCTCAGACTACAATGAGCAGTTCTTC. Protein: CASSVSDYNEQFF.

The rearrangement links TRBV5-1 to TRBJ2-3; TRBD1 matches at 8 bases. The CDR3 has 12 amino acids. Germline V CDR1 and CDR2: SGHRS, YFSETQ. The junction had 4 bases not matched to a gene; V was cut back by 4 bases and J by 9 bases. CDR3 in amino acids: CASSLGQGTQYF. CDR3 bases: TGCGCCAGCAGCCTCGGACAGGGAACGCAGTATTTT.

The rearrangement uses TRBV6-1 and TRBJ2-2, with TRBD1 matching over 9 bases. The V segment lost 4 bases and the J segment 7 bases; nucleotides outside the gene matches: 7. CDR1 and CDR2 (germline): MNHNS, SASEGT. The CDR3 runs to 15 residues. The CDR3 region is CASSATGGQGGELFF. The CDR3 nucleotides are TGTGCCAGCAGTGCTACAGGGGGCCAGGGCGGGGAGCTGTTTTTT.

V usage is TRBV13 and J usage is TRBJ1-4; D unclear. V gave up 4 bases and J gave up 0 bases, with 9 bases separating them. Germline lookup yields CDR1 PRHDT and CDR2 FYEKMQ (reference sequence). The CDR3 contains 15 residues. The CDR3: CASSSGVSTNEKLFF. CDR3 DNA sequence: TGTGCCAGCAGCTCCGGGGTTTCAACTAATGAAAAACTGTTTTTT.

The V and J genes are TRBV19 and TRBJ2-4; D gene ambiguous. V shed 5 bases and J shed 0 bases, with 17 bases lying between them. Germline V gives CDR1 LNHDA, CDR2 SQIVND (reference sequence). CDR3 size: 17 residues. The CDR3 spells CASSPPLTLLAKNIQYF. The DNA of the CDR3 is TGTGCCAGTAGTCCTCCTTTGACTCTGTTAGCCAAAAACATTCAGTACTTC.